This TCR beta chain was sequenced during a study of blood T cell repertoires in COVID-19. In the study overall: Both acute and convalescent COVID-19 samples were obtained from the United States, Italy and Spain. PBMCs, B-cell-depleted T cells, or T cells provided the cDNA or gDNA that made up the material.

The authors' processing: Nucleated cell counts were estimated from reference gene primer amplification. Assay: immunoSEQ multiplex PCR; the TCRdb copy retains only in-frame clones and omits some. V, J and clone size are those of that table, while D and trimming were read from the DNA. This sample has hundreds of thousands of clones, with roughly nine tenths found just once. This TCR derives from a man aged 40-55 years with acute or convalescent COVID-19. Sequencing was carried out using peripheral blood.

This CDR3 is CASSHLRDTGTDTQYF. The CDR3 nucleotides are TGCGCCAGCAGCCATCTCCGGGACACTGGCACAGATACGCAGTATTTT. The genes are TRBV5-1 and TRBJ2-3, with a weak D call TRBD1 (6 bases). Trimming stripped 4 bases from V and 1 base from J, with 16 bases between. The CDR3 has 16 residues. Germline V gene sequence: CDR1 SGHRS, CDR2 YFSETQ.